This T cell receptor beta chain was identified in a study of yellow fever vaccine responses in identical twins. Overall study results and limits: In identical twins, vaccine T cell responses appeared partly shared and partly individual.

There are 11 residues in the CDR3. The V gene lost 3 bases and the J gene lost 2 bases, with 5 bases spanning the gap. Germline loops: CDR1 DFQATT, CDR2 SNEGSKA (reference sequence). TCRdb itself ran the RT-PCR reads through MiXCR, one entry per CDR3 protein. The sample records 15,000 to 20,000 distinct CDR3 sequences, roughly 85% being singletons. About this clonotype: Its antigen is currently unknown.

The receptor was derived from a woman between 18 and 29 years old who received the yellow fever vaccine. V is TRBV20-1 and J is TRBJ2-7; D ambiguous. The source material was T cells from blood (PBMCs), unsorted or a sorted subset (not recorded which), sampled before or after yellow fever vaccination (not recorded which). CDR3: CSARGTYEQYF. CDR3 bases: TGCAGTGCTAGGGGCACCTACGAGCAGTACTTC.